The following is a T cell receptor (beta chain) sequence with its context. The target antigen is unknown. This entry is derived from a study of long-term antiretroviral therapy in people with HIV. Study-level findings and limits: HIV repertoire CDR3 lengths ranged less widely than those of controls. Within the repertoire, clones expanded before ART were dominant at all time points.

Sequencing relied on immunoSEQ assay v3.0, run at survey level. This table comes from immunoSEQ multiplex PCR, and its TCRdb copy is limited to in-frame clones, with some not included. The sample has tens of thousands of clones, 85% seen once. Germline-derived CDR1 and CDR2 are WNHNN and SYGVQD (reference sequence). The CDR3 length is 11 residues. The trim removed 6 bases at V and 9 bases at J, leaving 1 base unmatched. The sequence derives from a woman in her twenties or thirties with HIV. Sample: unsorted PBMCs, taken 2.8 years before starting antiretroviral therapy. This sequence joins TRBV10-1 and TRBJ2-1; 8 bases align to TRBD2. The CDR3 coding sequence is TGCGCCAGCAGGGGACTAGGTGAGCAGTTCTTC. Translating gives CASRGLGEQFF.